The source of this T cell receptor beta chain is a study of T cell responses to AZD1222 COVID-19 vaccine. Study context: Second-dose schedules of about 4 or about 12 weeks were combined.

Findings and caveats of the study: A reported finding is that nearly half of spike-specific TCRs target unmutated variant regions. The sample set comprised mostly white British donors with more females, and clonal diversity was possibly underestimated.

Comments on this clone: The antigen is undetermined.

Clones were read by immunoSEQ multiplex PCR, and TCRdb kept only the in-frame ones, dropping some. The repertoire holds over 130,000 clones, with 85% to 95% as singletons. CDR3 length: 17 amino acids. Per the germline V gene, CDR1 is SGHVS and CDR2 is FNYEAQ. V lost 4 bases and J lost 2, with 19 bases in between. This chain links TRBV7-6 with TRBJ2-3; tentatively, D is TRBD2 (5 bases). Here the sequenced sample was peripheral blood, taken on day 0 of AZD1222 vaccination. The TCR sequence derives from an adult in good health. The CDR3 DNA sequence: TGTGCCAGCAGCTCCCACCCGGACTTGCGGGCCACAGATACGCAGTATTTT. Amino acids: CASSSHPDLRATDTQYF.